The T cell receptor beta chain under discussion was sequenced for a study of CD8+CD57+ T cells in acquired aplastic anemia. Notes on the study in general: Over 25 shared CD8+ CDR3s appeared highly expressed within patients' immunodominant clones.

Profiles of TCR beta VDJ and CDR3 were generated from a genomic DNA template. One entry per CDR3 protein, called by TCRdb with MiXCR from the reads. The sample lists 250,000 to 300,000 distinct CDR3 sequences; 45% to 70% were seen once. Germline CDR1 is SGHVS and CDR2 is FQNEAQ. The CDR3 consists of 15 residues. V was cut by 1 base and J by 0 bases, with 7 bases left in between. Comments on this clonotype: Its target is unknown.

What was sequenced was sorted CD4+, CD8+, or CD8+CD57+ T cells (not recorded which) from PBMCs. The receptor was isolated from a human donor with severe aplastic anemia or a healthy control (not recorded which). The rearrangement joins TRBV7-8 to TRBJ1-5; D uncertain. The CDR3 sequence is CASSLVQDSNQPQHF. DNA for the CDR3: TGTGCCAGCAGCTTAGTTCAGGATAGCAATCAGCCCCAGCATTTT.